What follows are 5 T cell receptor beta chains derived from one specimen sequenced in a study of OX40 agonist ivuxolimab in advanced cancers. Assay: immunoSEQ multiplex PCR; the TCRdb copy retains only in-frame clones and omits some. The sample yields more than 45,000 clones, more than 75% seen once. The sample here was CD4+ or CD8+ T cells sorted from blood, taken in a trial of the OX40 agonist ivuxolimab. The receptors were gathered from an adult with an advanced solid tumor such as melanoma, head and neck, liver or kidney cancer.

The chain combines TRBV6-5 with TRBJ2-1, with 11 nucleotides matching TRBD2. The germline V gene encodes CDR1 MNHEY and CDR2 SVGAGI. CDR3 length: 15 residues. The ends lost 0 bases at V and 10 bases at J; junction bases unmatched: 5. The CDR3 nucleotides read TGTGCCAGCAGTTACTCTAGCGGGGGGGCCTTAGAGCAGTTCTTC. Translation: CASSYSSGGALEQFF.

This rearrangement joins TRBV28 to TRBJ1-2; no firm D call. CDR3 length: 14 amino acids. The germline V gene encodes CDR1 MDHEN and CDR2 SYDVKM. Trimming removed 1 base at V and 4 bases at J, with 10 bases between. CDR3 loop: CASSLFEISYGYTF. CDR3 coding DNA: TGTGCCAGCAGTTTATTCGAGATCAGCTATGGCTACACCTTC.

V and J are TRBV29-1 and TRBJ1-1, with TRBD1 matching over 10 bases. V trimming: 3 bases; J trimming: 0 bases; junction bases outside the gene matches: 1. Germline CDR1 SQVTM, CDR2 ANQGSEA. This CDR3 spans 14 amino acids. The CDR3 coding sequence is TGCAGCGTTGAGGGACAGGGGTTGAACACTGAAGCTTTCTTT. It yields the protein CSVEGQGLNTEAFF.

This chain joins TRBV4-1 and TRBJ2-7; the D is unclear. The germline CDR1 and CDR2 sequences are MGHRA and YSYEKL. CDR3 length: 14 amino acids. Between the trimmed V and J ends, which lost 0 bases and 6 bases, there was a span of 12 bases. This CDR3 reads CASSQEFVGSEQYF. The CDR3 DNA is TGCGCCAGCAGCCAAGAATTCGTGGGTAGCGAGCAGTACTTC.

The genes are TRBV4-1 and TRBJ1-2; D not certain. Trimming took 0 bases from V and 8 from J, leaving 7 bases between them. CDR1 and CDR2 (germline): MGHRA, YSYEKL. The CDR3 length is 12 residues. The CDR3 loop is CASSQEGGGYTF. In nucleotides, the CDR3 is TGCGCCAGCAGCCAAGAAGGTGGAGGCTACACCTTC.